A selection of T cell receptor beta chains follows, all from one sample in a study of blood T cell repertoires in COVID-19. The method was immunoSEQ multiplex PCR; TCRdb's version includes in-frame clones alone and lacks a portion of them. Among about 55,000 clones, around nine tenths were seen once, and the ten largest hold over 13%. Source material: peripheral blood. Receptors were obtained from a human donor with active COVID-19. The donor label of this sample is uncertain. Both conserved end residues are part of each CDR3. Fields, in order: V gene, D gene, clone size, J gene, CDR3 protein, CDR3 DNA. D genes are given only for firm matches. Clone size is shown for a subset of rows, as once, few, many or a class of expanded clone.

>TRBV29-1|-|-|TRBJ1-1
CSVDHWETGLNTEAFF
TGCAGCGTTGATCACTGGGAGACAGGACTGAACACTGAAGCTTTCTTT
>TRBV6-6|-|-|TRBJ1-2
CASIPLGASPNYGYTF
TGTGCCAGCATCCCCCTAGGGGCTTCCCCTAACTATGGCTACACCTTC
>TRBV12-3/TRBV12-4|-|-|TRBJ2-1
CASSLGGGEQFF
TGTGCCAGCAGTTTAGGCGGGGGCGAACAGTTCTTC
>TRBV6-5|-|-|TRBJ1-4
CASSTATNEKLFF
TGTGCCAGTTCTACAGCAACTAATGAAAAACTGTTTTTT
>TRBV28|-|-|TRBJ1-5
CASSLRGSNQPQHF
TGTGCCAGCAGTTTACGAGGAAGCAATCAGCCCCAGCATTTT
>TRBV11-2|-|once|TRBJ2-2
CASRVTGNTGELFF
TGTGCCAGCAGAGTGACAGGGAACACCGGGGAGCTGTTTTTT
>TRBV7-3|-|-|TRBJ2-1
CASSLTGGSYNEQFF
TGTGCCAGCAGCTTAACGGGGGGCTCCTACAATGAGCAGTTCTTC
>TRBV30|-|-|TRBJ1-1
CAWSPWVQKGDTEAFF
TGTGCCTGGAGCCCTTGGGTTCAGAAAGGAGACACTGAAGCTTTCTTT
>TRBV24-1|-|once|TRBJ2-2
CATSDFSTGELFF
TGTGCCACCAGTGATTTCTCTACCGGGGAGCTGTTTTTT
>TRBV20-1|-|-|TRBJ2-1
CSADTSNEQFF
TGCAGTGCTGATACTAGCAATGAGCAGTTCTTC
>TRBV18|TRBD2|-|TRBJ2-4
CASSQSGETLGLAVNIQYF
TGTGCCAGCTCACAATCAGGAGAGACCTTGGGACTAGCGGTAAACATTCAGTACTTC
>TRBV19|TRBD2|once|TRBJ2-3
CASRRFSGGTEVYTDTQYF
TGTGCCAGTAGACGGTTTAGCGGGGGGACCGAAGTGTACACAGATACGCAGTATTTT
>TRBV6-4|-|-|TRBJ2-3
CASSEIPTGTQYF
TGTGCCAGCAGTGAGATCCCGACAGGTACGCAGTATTTT
>TRBV9|-|-|TRBJ2-1
CASSVGEGGQFF
TGTGCCAGCAGCGTAGGAGAGGGTGGGCAGTTCTTC
>TRBV7-6|-|-|TRBJ2-1
CASSYLRRLDYNEQFF
TGTGCCAGCAGCTACCTGAGGAGGCTCGATTACAATGAGCAGTTCTTC
>TRBV7-6|-|-|TRBJ2-1
CASSPPPGSYNEQFF
TGTGCCAGCAGCCCCCCCCCGGGCTCCTACAATGAGCAGTTCTTC
>TRBV9|TRBD1|-|TRBJ2-5
CASSPRGRGQETQYF
TGTGCCAGCAGCCCCAGGGGCAGGGGGCAAGAGACCCAGTACTTC
>TRBV9|-|-|TRBJ2-1
CASSVDRASEQFF
TGTGCCAGCAGCGTAGACAGGGCTAGTGAGCAGTTCTTC
>TRBV5-6|-|-|TRBJ1-2
CASSRFGVAASYGYTF
TGTGCCAGCAGCCGCTTCGGTGTGGCGGCGAGCTATGGCTACACCTTC
>TRBV23-1|TRBD1|-|TRBJ1-6
CASSQRDRRALHF
TGCGCCAGCAGTCAGCGGGACAGACGGGCCCTCCACTTT
>TRBV5-1|-|-|TRBJ2-1
CASALGGGADNEQFF
TGCGCCAGCGCCCTGGGAGGGGGAGCGGACAATGAGCAGTTCTTC
>TRBV5-1|-|-|TRBJ1-1
CASSLENTPEAFF
TGCGCCAGCAGCTTGGAAAACACCCCTGAAGCTTTCTTT
>TRBV4-3|-|-|TRBJ2-2
CASSQDGIAGELFF
TGCGCCAGCAGCCAAGACGGGATTGCCGGGGAGCTGTTTTTT
>TRBV11-2|TRBD1|once|TRBJ2-1
CASSLEGTGGYNEQFF
TGTGCCAGCAGCTTAGAGGGGACAGGGGGTTACAATGAGCAGTTCTTC
>TRBV5-1|-|-|TRBJ2-1
CASSLLRSSYNEQFF
TGCGCCAGCAGCTTGTTGAGGAGCTCCTACAATGAGCAGTTCTTC
>TRBV7-3|TRBD2|-|TRBJ2-3
CASGLAGGNTQYF
TGTGCCAGCGGACTAGCGGGAGGGAATACGCAGTATTTT
>TRBV7-9|-|-|TRBJ2-3
CASSFFRGTDTQYF
TGTGCCAGCAGCTTTTTCAGGGGCACAGATACGCAGTATTTT
>TRBV9|-|-|TRBJ2-7
CASSVGQTTYEQYF
TGTGCCAGCAGCGTAGGACAGACCACCTACGAGCAGTACTTC
>TRBV3-1/TRBV3-2|TRBD1|few|TRBJ1-5
CASSQGAQPQHF
TGTGCCAGCAGTCAGGGGGCTCAGCCCCAGCATTTT
>TRBV5-5|-|-|TRBJ1-4
CASSFPGPNEKLFF
TGTGCCAGCAGCTTTCCGGGTCCTAATGAAAAACTGTTTTTT
>TRBV4-1|-|-|TRBJ2-5
CASSQDWHNQETQYF
TGCGCCAGCAGCCAAGATTGGCACAACCAAGAGACCCAGTACTTC
>TRBV27|-|-|TRBJ2-7
CASSFGSTYEQYF
TGTGCCAGCAGTTTCGGGTCTACCTACGAGCAGTACTTC
>TRBV25-1|TRBD1|-|TRBJ2-6
CASSDDRGGSGANVLTF
TGTGCCAGCAGTGATGACAGGGGTGGCTCTGGGGCCAACGTCCTGACTTTC